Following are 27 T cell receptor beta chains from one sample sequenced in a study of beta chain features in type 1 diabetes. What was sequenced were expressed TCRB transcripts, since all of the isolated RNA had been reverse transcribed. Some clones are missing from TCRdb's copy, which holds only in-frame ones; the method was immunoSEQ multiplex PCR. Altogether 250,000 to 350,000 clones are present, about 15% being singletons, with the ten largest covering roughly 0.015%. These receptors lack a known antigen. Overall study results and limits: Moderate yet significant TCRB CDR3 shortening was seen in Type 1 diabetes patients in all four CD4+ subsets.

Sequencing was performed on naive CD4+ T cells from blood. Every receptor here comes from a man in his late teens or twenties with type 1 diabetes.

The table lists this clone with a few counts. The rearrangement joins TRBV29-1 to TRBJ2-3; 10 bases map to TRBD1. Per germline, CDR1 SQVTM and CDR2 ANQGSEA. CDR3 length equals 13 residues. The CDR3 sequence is CITGTGVTDTQYF. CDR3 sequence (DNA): TGCATCACCGGGACAGGGGTCACAGATACGCAGTATTTT.

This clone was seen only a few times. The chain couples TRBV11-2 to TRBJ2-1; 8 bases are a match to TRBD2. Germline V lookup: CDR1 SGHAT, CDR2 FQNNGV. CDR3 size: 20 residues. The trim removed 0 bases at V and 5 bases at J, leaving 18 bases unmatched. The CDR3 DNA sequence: TGTGCCAGCAGCTTAGAGCCGGGAGGGTCCATGTCCTTGGTAGACAATGAGCAGTTCTTC. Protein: CASSLEPGGSMSLVDNEQFF.

The CDR3 here is CASSHAASGMYNEQFF. The CDR3 nucleotides are TGTGCCAGCAGCCACGCAGCTAGCGGGATGTACAATGAGCAGTTCTTC. This rearrangement joins TRBV4-2 to TRBJ2-1; 9 bases are a match to TRBD2. Losses at the gene ends were 3 bases for V and 4 bases for J; bases not matched to a gene: 7. The CDR3 is made up of 16 amino acids. Germline CDR1 and CDR2: LGHNA and YNFKEQ.

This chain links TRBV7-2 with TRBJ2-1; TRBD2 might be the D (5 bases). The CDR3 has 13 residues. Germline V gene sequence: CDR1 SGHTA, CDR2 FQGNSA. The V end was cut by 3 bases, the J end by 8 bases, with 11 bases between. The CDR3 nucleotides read TGTGCCAGCAGCTTTAGCGAGGGCGATGAGCAGTTCTTC. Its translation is CASSFSEGDEQFF.

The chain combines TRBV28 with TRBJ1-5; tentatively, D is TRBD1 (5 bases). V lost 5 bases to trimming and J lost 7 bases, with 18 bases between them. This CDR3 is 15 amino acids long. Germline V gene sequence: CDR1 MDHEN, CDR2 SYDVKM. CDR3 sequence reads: CASSTPGGPVQPQHF. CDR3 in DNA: TGTGCCAGCAGTACCCCCGGGGGTCCGGTGCAGCCCCAGCATTTT.

CDR3 region: CASSLPGLAVYEQYF. The CDR3, as DNA: TGTGCCAGCAGCTTACCGGGACTAGCCGTCTACGAGCAGTACTTC. This chain joins TRBV11-2 and TRBJ2-7; the match to TRBD2 covers 9 bases. From germline, CDR1 is SGHAT and CDR2 FQNNGV. V shed 2 bases, J shed 3 bases, and the junction held 5 bases outside the gene matches. This CDR3 has 15 amino acids. The whole variable domain, filled in from reference TRBV11-2 and TRBJ2-7, reads EAGVAQSPRYKIIEKRQSVAFWCNPISGHATLYWYQQILGQGPKLLIQFQNNGVVDDSQLPKDRFSAERLKGVDSTLKIQPAKLEDSAVYLCASSLPGLAVYEQYFGPGTRLTVT.

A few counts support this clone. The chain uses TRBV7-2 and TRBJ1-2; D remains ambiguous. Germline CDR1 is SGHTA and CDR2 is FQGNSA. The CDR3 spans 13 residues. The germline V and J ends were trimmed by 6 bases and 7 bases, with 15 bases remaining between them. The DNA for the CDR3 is TGTGCCAGCAGTACGGGTCTTTTGGGTGGCTACACCTTC. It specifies CASSTGLLGGYTF.

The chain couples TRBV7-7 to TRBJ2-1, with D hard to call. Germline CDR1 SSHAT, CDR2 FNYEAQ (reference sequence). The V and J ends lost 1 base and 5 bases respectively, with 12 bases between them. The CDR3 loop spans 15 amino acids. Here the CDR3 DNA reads TGTGCCAGCAGCTTAGAAGCTACCCCCCACAATGAGCAGTTCTTC. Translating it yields CASSLEATPHNEQFF.

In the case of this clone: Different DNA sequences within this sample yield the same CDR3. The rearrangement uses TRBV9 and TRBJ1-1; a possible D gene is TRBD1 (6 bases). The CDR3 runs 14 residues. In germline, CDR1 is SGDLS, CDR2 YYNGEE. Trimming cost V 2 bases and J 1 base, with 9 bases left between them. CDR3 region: CASSVGRGNTEAFF. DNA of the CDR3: TGTGCCAGCAGCGTTGGCAGGGGGAACACTGAAGCTTTCTTT.

CDR3 loop: CASSLYARGQDTQYF. The CDR3 DNA reads TGTGCCAGCAGTTTGTATGCTAGGGGGCAAGATACGCAGTATTTT. The rearrangement uses TRBV28 and TRBJ2-3; 7 bases are a match to TRBD1. With 3 bases clipped from V and 5 bases from J, the junction kept 8 bases outside the gene matches. CDR3 length: 15 amino acids. CDR1 and CDR2 (germline): MDHEN, SYDVKM.

The CDR3 spells CASSLAGGWPDTQYF. The CDR3 DNA is TGCGCCAGCAGCTTGGCAGGAGGGTGGCCAGATACGCAGTATTTT. The chain carries TRBV5-1 and TRBJ2-3; perhaps TRBD2 as D (6 bases). Trimming took off 0 bases at V and 4 bases at J, with 12 bases between the two ends. This CDR3 comprises 15 residues. CDR1 is SGHRS, CDR2 YFSETQ, per germline.

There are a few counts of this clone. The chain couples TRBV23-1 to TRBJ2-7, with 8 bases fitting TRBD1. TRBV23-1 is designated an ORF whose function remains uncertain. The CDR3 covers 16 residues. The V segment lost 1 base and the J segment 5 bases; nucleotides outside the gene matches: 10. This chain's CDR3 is CASSQWRTGNAHEQYF. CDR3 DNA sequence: TGCGCCAGCAGTCAATGGCGGACAGGGAATGCCCACGAGCAGTACTTC.

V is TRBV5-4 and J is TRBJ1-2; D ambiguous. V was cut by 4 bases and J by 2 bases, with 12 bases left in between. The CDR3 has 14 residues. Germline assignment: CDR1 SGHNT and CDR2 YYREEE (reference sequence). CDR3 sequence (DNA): TGTGCCAGCAGCGTTGTGAGTCTAAACTATGGCTACACCTTC. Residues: CASSVVSLNYGYTF. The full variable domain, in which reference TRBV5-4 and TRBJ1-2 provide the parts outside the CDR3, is ETGVTQSPTHLIKTRGQQVTLRCSSQSGHNTVSWYQQALGQGPQFIFQYYREEENGRGNFPPRFSGLQFPNYSSELNVNALELDDSALYLCASSVVSLNYGYTFGSGTRLTVV.

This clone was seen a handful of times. In DNA, the CDR3 is TGTGCCAGCTCACCACCCCTAGCGGGGGGCTACGAGCAGTACTTC. Translation gives CASSPPLAGGYEQYF. The rearrangement joins TRBV18 to TRBJ2-7; TRBD2 aligns across 11 bases. This CDR3 comprises 15 residues. Unmatched junction bases numbered 1, after V lost 0 bases and J lost 3 bases. CDR1 and CDR2 (germline): KGHSH, LQKENI.

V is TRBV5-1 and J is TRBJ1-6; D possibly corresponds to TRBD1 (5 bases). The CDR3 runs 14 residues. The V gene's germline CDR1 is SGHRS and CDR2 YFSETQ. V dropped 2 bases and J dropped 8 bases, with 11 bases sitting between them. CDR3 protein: CASSFEMGHSPLHF. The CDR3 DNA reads TGCGCCAGCAGCTTCGAAATGGGGCATTCACCCCTCCACTTT.

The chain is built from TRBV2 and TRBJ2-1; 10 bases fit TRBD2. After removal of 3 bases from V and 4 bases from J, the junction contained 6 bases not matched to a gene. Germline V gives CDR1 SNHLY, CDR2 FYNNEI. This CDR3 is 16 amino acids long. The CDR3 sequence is CASSEGRAGGYNEQFF. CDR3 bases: TGTGCCAGCAGTGAGGGGCGAGCGGGAGGGTACAATGAGCAGTTCTTC.

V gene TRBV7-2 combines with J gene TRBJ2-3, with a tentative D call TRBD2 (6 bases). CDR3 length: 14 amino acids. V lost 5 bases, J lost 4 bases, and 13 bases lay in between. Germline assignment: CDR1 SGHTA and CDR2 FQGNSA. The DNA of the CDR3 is TGTGCCAGCAGCCTCCGGGGGAGACCAGATACGCAGTATTTT. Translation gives CASSLRGRPDTQYF.

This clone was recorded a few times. CDR3 residues: CASSLKGATEAFF. DNA of the CDR3: TGCGCCAGCAGCCTCAAGGGAGCCACTGAAGCTTTCTTT. The V call is TRBV5-1, the J call TRBJ1-1; no clear D. Trimming stripped 4 bases from V and 4 bases from J, with 11 bases between. There are 13 residues in the CDR3. CDR1 is SGHRS, CDR2 YFSETQ, per germline.

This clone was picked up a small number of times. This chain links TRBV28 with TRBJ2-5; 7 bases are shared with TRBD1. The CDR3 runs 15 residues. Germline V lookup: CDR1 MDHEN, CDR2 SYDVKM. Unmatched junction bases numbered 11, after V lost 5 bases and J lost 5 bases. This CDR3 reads CASSPPGQWGETQYF. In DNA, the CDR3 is TGTGCCAGCAGTCCTCCGGGACAGTGGGGCGAGACCCAGTACTTC.

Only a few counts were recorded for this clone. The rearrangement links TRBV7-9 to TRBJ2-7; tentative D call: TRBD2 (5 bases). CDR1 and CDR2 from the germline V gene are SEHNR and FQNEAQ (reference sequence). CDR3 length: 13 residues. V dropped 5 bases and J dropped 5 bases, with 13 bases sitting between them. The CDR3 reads CASSTRIGDEQYF. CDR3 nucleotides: TGTGCCAGCAGCACCCGCATCGGGGACGAGCAGTACTTC.

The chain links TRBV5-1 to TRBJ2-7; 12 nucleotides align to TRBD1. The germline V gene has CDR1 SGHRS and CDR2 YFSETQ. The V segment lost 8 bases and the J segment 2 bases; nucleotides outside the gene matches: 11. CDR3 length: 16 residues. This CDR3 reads CASRARDRGPPYEQYF. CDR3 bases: TGCGCCAGTCGGGCACGGGACAGGGGGCCACCCTACGAGCAGTACTTC.

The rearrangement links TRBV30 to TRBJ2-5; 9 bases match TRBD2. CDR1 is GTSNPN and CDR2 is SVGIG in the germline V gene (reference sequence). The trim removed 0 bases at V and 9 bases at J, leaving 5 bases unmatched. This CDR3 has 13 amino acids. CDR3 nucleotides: TGTGCCTGGAGTGTAGACCAGCGGGAGGCCCAGTACTTC. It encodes CAWSVDQREAQYF.

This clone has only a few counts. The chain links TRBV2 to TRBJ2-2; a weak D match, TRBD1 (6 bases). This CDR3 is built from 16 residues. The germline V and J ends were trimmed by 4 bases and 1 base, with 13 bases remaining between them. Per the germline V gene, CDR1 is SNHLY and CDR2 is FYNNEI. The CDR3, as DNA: TGTGCCAGCAGTGCACTTCTACAGGGGAACACCGGGGAGCTGTTTTTT. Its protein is CASSALLQGNTGELFF.

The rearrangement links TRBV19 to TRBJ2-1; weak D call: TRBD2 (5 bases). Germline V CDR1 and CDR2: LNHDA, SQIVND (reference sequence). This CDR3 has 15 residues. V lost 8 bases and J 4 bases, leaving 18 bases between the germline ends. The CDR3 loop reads CASREDSRVYNEQFF. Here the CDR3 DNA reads TGTGCCAGTCGCGAGGACTCACGGGTATACAATGAGCAGTTCTTC.

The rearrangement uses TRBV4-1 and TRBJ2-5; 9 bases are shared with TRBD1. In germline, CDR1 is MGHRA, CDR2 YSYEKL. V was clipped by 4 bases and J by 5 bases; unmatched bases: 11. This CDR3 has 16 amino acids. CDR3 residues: CASSPVPGQGLETQYF. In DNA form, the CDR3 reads TGCGCCAGCAGCCCAGTCCCGGGACAGGGATTGGAGACCCAGTACTTC.

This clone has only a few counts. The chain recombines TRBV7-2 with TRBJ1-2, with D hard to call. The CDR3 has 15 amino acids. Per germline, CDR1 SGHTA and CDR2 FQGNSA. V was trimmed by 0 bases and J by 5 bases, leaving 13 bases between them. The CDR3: CASSLAAQAGYGYTF. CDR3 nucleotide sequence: TGTGCCAGCAGCTTAGCGGCGCAGGCGGGGTATGGCTACACCTTC. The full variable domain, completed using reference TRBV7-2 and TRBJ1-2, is GAGVSQSPSNKVTEKGKDVELRCDPISGHTALYWYRQSLGQGLEFLIYFQGNSAPDKSGLPSDRFSAERTGGSVSTLTIQRTQQEDSAVYLCASSLAAQAGYGYTFGSGTRLTVV.

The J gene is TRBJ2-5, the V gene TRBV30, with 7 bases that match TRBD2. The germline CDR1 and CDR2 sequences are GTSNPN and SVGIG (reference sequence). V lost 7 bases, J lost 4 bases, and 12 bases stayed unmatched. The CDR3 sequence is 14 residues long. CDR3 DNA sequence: TGTGCCTTAACGAGCGGGGTGAGGGGAGAGACCCAGTACTTC. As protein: CALTSGVRGETQYF. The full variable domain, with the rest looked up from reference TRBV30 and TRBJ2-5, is SQTIHQWPATLVQPVGSPLSLECTVEGTSNPNLYWYRQAAGRGLQLLFYSVGIGQISSEVPQNLSASRPQDRQFILSSKKLLLSDSGFYLCALTSGVRGETQYFGPGTRLLVL.